This TCR gamma chain comes out of a study of gamma-delta T cells after stem cell transplantation. Trimming took 0 bases from V and 11 from J; bases not matched to a gene: 7. The CDR3 is 12 residues long. CDR1 and CDR2 (germline): EGSNGY, YDSYNSKV. TCRdb reran clone calling via CATT on the RT-PCR reads. The data contain approximately 380 gamma-chain clones, 14% of them singletons. The receptor's source is a human donor. It is not recorded whose cells these are; they may come from a transplant donor. Sequencing was done on a sample of gamma-delta T cells. V usage is TRGV2 and J usage is TRGJ1 or TRGJ2. Here the CDR3 DNA reads TGTGCCACCTGGGACGGGCGTGGGGAGAAACTCTTT. Translating it yields CATWDGRGEKLF.